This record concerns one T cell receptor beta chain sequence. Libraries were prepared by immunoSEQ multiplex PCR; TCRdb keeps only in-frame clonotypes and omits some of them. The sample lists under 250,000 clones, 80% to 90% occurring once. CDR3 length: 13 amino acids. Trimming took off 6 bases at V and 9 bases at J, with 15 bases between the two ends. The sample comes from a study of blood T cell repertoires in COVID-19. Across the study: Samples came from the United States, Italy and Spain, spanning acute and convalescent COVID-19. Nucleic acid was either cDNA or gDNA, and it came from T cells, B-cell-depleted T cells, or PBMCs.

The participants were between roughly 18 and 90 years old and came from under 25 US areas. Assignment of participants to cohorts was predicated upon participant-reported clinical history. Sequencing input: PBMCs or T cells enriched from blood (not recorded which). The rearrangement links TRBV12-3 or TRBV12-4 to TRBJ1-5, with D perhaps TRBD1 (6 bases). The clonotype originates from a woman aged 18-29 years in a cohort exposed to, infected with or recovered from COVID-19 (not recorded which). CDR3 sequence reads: CASSQDRSPPQHF. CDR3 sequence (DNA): TGTGCCAGCAGCCAAGACAGGTCGCCGCCCCAGCATTTT.